This T cell receptor beta chain was sequenced for a study of shared clonotypes between healthy human individuals. CDR3 length equals 17 residues. The germline V and J ends were trimmed by 1 base and 0 bases, with 13 bases remaining between them. Germline V lookup: CDR1 LGHNA, CDR2 YNFKEQ. This clone has at least ten counts. The table came from immunoSEQ multiplex PCR; TCRdb's copy has only in-frame clones and leaves some out. The sample records under 1,100,000 clones, approximately 72% being singletons. The chain links TRBV4-2 to TRBJ2-1; D tentatively reads TRBD1 or TRBD2 (6 bases each). This clonotype was sampled from a young man in good health. The specimen was memory CD4+ T cells sorted from blood. The subset was: CD45RA-negative fraction. This CDR3 reads CASSQVGGTSSYNEQFF. Here the CDR3 DNA reads TGTGCCAGCAGCCAAGTCGGCGGGACAAGCTCCTACAATGAGCAGTTCTTC.